There are a few counts of the clone carrying this T cell receptor beta chain. Only in-frame clones appear in the TCRdb table, and some are missing; sequencing was by immunoSEQ multiplex PCR. The sample has around 37,000 clones, about 69% seen once. This entry comes from a study of radiotherapy plus CTLA-4 blockade in lung cancer. The CDR3 consists of 17 residues. V shed 3 bases and J shed 0 bases, with 13 bases lying between them. CDR1 and CDR2 from the germline V gene are SGHRS and YFSETQ. This chain links TRBV5-1 with TRBJ2-6, with TRBD1 as a possible D gene (6 bases). This material consisted of peripheral blood, taken from a patient treated with radiotherapy plus ipilimumab. This clonotype was sampled from a human donor with non-small cell lung cancer that progressed on radiotherapy plus ipilimumab. The CDR3 spells CASSYQGSRSGANVLTF. CDR3 nucleotide sequence: TGCGCCAGCAGCTACCAGGGGTCGCGCTCTGGGGCCAACGTCCTGACTTTC.